The source of this TCR beta chain is a study of Graves' ophthalmopathy and Graves' hyperthyroidism. Findings of the study overall: Blood samples also showed most expanded thyroid clonotypes exceeding 0.001 frequency.

V shed 4 bases and J 0 bases; nucleotides not matched to a gene: 9. CDR1 and CDR2 from the germline V gene are SGHNT and YYREEE (reference sequence). The CDR3 sequence is 16 residues long. Amplification from RNA transcripts yielded the TCR beta CDR3 regions. HTBI primers were employed in first-round RT-PCR, then a second-round multiplex PCR followed. TCRdb reprocessed the multiplex PCR reads with MiXCR, giving one entry per CDR3 protein. The table lists around 1,000,000 distinct CDR3 sequences, about two fifths of them singletons. This clonotype was found a few times. Its antigen is undetermined. The receptor's source is an adult man with Graves' hyperthyroidism. Sequencing was carried out using peripheral blood or thyroid tissue (not recorded which). J is TRBJ1-2 and V is TRBV5-4, with 7 bases lining up with TRBD1. CDR3 nucleotide sequence: TGTGCCAGCAGCCAAGGGACAGACTACACTAACTATGGCTACACCTTC. Its protein product is CASSQGTDYTNYGYTF. The complete variable domain, with remaining parts taken from reference TRBV5-4 and TRBJ1-2, reads ETGVTQSPTHLIKTRGQQVTLRCSSQSGHNTVSWYQQALGQGPQFIFQYYREEENGRGNFPPRFSGLQFPNYSSELNVNALELDDSALYLCASSQGTDYTNYGYTFGSGTRLTVV.